Below are 21 T cell receptor beta chains sequenced from a single sample in a study of T cell responses to AZD1222 COVID-19 vaccine. TCRdb keeps only in-frame clones here, not all; method: immunoSEQ multiplex PCR. The sample has roughly 130,000 clones; 88% are singletons. The specimen comprised peripheral blood, sampled on day 0 of MenACWY control vaccination. These receptor sequences come from an adult in good health.

The chain has TRBV5-1 and TRBJ2-7, with TRBD2 as a possible D gene (6 bases). V was clipped by 4 bases and J by 0 bases, with 11 bases between them. Germline CDR1 and CDR2: SGHRS and YFSETQ. The CDR3 is 14 amino acids. The CDR3 region is CASSREDYSYEQYF. CDR3 coding DNA: TGCGCCAGCAGCCGCGAGGACTACTCCTACGAGCAGTACTTC.

The J gene is TRBJ1-4, the V gene TRBV11-2; a weak D match, TRBD1 (5 bases). The ends were cut back, 4 bases at V and 10 bases at J, with 13 bases in the middle. This CDR3 is built from 13 residues. Germline CDR1 and CDR2: SGHAT and FQNNGV. The CDR3 here is CASSSPPRGKLFF. CDR3 DNA: TGTGCCAGCAGCTCCCCTCCAAGGGGAAAACTGTTTTTT.

CDR3 in amino acids: CASNKGDNEQFF. CDR3 bases: TGTGCCAGTAATAAAGGGGACAATGAGCAGTTCTTC. The chain joins TRBV19 to TRBJ2-1; the D gene is possibly TRBD1 (5 bases). CDR1 LNHDA and CDR2 SQIVND come from the germline V gene (reference sequence). The germline V and J ends were trimmed by 7 bases and 5 bases, with 9 bases remaining between them. This CDR3 has 12 amino acids.

This sequence joins TRBV6-2 or TRBV6-3 and TRBJ2-4, with 7 bases fitting TRBD1. This CDR3 contains 15 residues. CDR1 and CDR2 from the germline V gene are MNHEY and SVGEGT. The V gene end was trimmed by 2 bases and the J gene end by 7 bases; junction bases not matched to a gene: 8. DNA for the CDR3: TGTGCCAGCAGTTACACCAAGACAGGGACGAACATTCAGTACTTC. It is translated as CASSYTKTGTNIQYF.

V gene TRBV5-1 combines with J gene TRBJ2-7, with 11 bases identical to TRBD1. The CDR3 is made up of 15 amino acids. Germline V gene lookup returns CDR1 SGHRS and CDR2 YFSETQ. V trimming: 0 bases; J trimming: 4 bases; junction bases outside the gene matches: 3. CDR3 in amino acids: CASSLAGQGVYEQYF. The DNA of the CDR3 is TGCGCCAGCAGCTTGGCGGGACAGGGGGTTTACGAGCAGTACTTC.

The genes are TRBV11-2 and TRBJ2-1, with 9 nucleotides matching TRBD2. The CDR3 has 18 residues. Per the germline V gene, CDR1 is SGHAT and CDR2 is FQNNGV. J gave up 5 bases and V 2 bases, and 13 bases lay outside the gene matches. CDR3 in DNA: TGTGCCAGCAGCTTAAAGTCAATTAGCGGGAGCGGGAACAATGAGCAGTTCTTC. Protein: CASSLKSISGSGNNEQFF.

The gene calls are TRBV27 and TRBJ1-1; D unresolved. The germline V gene has CDR1 MNHEY and CDR2 SMNVEV (reference sequence). Trimming stripped 3 bases from V and 4 bases from J, with 27 bases between. This CDR3 is built from 19 residues. CDR3 coding DNA: TGTGCCAGCAGTTTTGAAGCTTTTGGGCAGCGAGGCAGTAGCACTGAAGCTTTCTTT. Its protein product is CASSFEAFGQRGSSTEAFF.

The chain combines TRBV19 with TRBJ2-7, with 9 positions matching TRBD2. This CDR3 spans 14 amino acids. The germline gives CDR1 LNHDA, CDR2 SQIVND (reference sequence). V trimming: 5 bases; J trimming: 5 bases; junction bases outside the gene matches: 7. The CDR3: CASSGSGLADEQYF. The CDR3 DNA follows: TGTGCCAGTAGTGGCTCGGGACTAGCTGACGAGCAGTACTTC.

The J gene is TRBJ2-5, the V gene TRBV7-9; D may match TRBD1 or TRBD2 (5 bases each). The CDR3 runs 14 residues. V lost 3 bases, J lost 3 bases, and 11 bases lay in between. Germline V gives CDR1 SEHNR, CDR2 FQNEAQ (reference sequence). In nucleotides, the CDR3 is TGTGCCAGCAGCTTTCGAAGAGGGGAAGAGACCCAGTACTTC. It translates to CASSFRRGEETQYF.

This clone showed up just once. This chain connects TRBV7-9 to TRBJ1-2, with unresolved D. Germline CDR1 and CDR2: SEHNR and FQNEAQ (reference sequence). V was pared by 1 base and J by 1 base, with 4 bases between. The CDR3 consists of 13 residues. The CDR3 spells CASSLGVNYGYTF. The CDR3 coding sequence is TGTGCCAGCAGCTTAGGGGTTAACTATGGCTACACCTTC.

This chain joins TRBV6-1 and TRBJ1-2, with 8 positions matching TRBD1. V was clipped by 6 bases and J by 7 bases; unmatched bases: 16. The CDR3 covers 16 residues. Germline CDR1 reads MNHNS; CDR2 reads SASEGT. CDR3 protein: CASRERQGAKLGGYTF. The CDR3 DNA sequence: TGTGCCAGCAGAGAACGGCAGGGGGCTAAGCTGGGTGGCTACACCTTC.

The V and J genes are TRBV5-1 and TRBJ1-2; D is unresolved. The CDR3 runs 13 residues. The V and J ends lost 4 bases and 4 bases respectively, with 11 bases between them. The V gene's germline CDR1 is SGHRS and CDR2 YFSETQ. The CDR3 nucleotides read TGCGCCAGCAGCCCGCAGACTTCCTATGGCTACACCTTC. This codes for CASSPQTSYGYTF.

This rearrangement joins TRBV2 to TRBJ2-1; 7 nucleotides match TRBD1. From germline, CDR1 is SNHLY and CDR2 FYNNEI. The ends lost 6 bases at V and 6 bases at J; junction bases unmatched: 8. The CDR3 loop spans 14 amino acids. DNA of the CDR3: TGTGCCAGCAGCTCCGGACAGGTCCTCAATGAGCAGTTCTTC. It specifies CASSSGQVLNEQFF.

The chain combines TRBV12-5 with TRBJ2-3; unclear D gene. Germline V lookup: CDR1 LGHNT, CDR2 FRNRAP. V dropped 7 bases and J dropped 6 bases, with 23 bases sitting between them. The CDR3 contains 16 residues. The CDR3 DNA is TGTGCTAGTGCCCTGCCGATAGGATTTCTAAAGGATACGCAGTATTTT. Its translation is CASALPIGFLKDTQYF.

The gene calls are TRBV7-9 and TRBJ1-1, with D tentatively TRBD1 (6 bases). Germline V gives CDR1 SEHNR, CDR2 FQNEAQ (reference sequence). This CDR3 is built from 13 residues. Trimming shortened V by 7 bases and J by 7 bases, and 16 bases separated the two germline ends. CDR3 bases: TGTGCCAGCACCCCGCGACAGGACTTTGAAGCTTTCTTT. Translating gives CASTPRQDFEAFF.

V usage is TRBV7-9 and J usage is TRBJ1-1; D remains unclear. Germline loops: CDR1 SEHNR, CDR2 FQNEAQ (reference sequence). V lost 4 bases to trimming and J lost 5 bases, with 11 bases between them. The CDR3 is made up of 13 amino acids. The CDR3, as DNA: TGTGCCAGCAGCTACGGTCACAAGACTGAAGCTTTCTTT. As protein: CASSYGHKTEAFF.

This clone showed up just once. The chain employs TRBV30 and TRBJ1-3; D call uncertain. This CDR3 comprises 13 residues. Trimming took 2 bases from V and 8 from J, leaving 13 bases between them. Germline V gene sequence: CDR1 GTSNPN, CDR2 SVGIG (reference sequence). The CDR3 coding sequence is TGTGCCTGGAGTAGGGCCTATGGGGACACCATATATTTT. Residues: CAWSRAYGDTIYF.

The chain has TRBV3-1 (or the pseudogene TRBV3-2) and TRBJ2-3; D might be TRBD2 (6 bases). V was shortened by 2 bases and J by 6 bases, with 15 bases between the two germline ends. The CDR3 sequence is 15 residues long. In germline, CDR1 is LGHDT, CDR2 YNNKEL (reference sequence). DNA of the CDR3: TGTGCCAGCAGCCAAACCCGACTAGGGGCGGATACGCAGTATTTT. It encodes CASSQTRLGADTQYF.

The count of this clone is one. The V call is TRBV9, the J call TRBJ2-3; D gene ambiguous. CDR3 length: 15 residues. The germline CDR1 and CDR2 sequences are SGDLS and YYNGEE. The V gene lost 4 bases and the J gene lost 2 bases, with 14 bases spanning the gap. The CDR3 DNA reads as TGTGCCAGCAGCTCCGACGGCCACCCCACAGATACGCAGTATTTT. Amino acid sequence: CASSSDGHPTDTQYF.

This chain links TRBV7-2 with TRBJ2-3; maybe TRBD2 (5 bases). Trimming shortened V by 4 bases and J by 0 bases, and 11 bases separated the two germline ends. Per the germline V gene, CDR1 is SGHTA and CDR2 is FQGNSA. The CDR3 totals 15 residues. Here the CDR3 DNA reads TGTGCCAGCAGCTCCGGCGGGCTCAGCACAGATACGCAGTATTTT. Translated: CASSSGGLSTDTQYF.

The J gene is TRBJ1-5, the V gene TRBV27; no reliable D call. The CDR3 is made up of 14 amino acids. V lost 8 bases and J 3 bases, leaving 14 bases between the germline ends. Germline assignment: CDR1 MNHEY and CDR2 SMNVEV (reference sequence). The CDR3 DNA is TGTGCCAGCGCCCAGGTCGGGATCAATCAGCCCCAGCATTTT. It encodes CASAQVGINQPQHF.